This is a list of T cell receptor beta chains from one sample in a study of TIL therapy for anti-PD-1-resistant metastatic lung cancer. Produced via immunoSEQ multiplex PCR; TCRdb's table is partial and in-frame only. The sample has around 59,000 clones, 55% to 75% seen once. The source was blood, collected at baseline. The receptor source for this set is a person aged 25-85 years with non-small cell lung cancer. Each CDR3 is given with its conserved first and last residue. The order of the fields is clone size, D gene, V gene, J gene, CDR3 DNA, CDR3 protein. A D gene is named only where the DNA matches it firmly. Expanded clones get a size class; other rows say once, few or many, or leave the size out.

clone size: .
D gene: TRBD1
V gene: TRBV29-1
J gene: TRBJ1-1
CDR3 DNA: TGCAGCGTGGAACAGGGGGGCTACACTGAAGCTTTCTTT
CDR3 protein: CSVEQGGYTEAFF

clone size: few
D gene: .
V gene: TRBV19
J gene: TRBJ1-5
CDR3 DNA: TGTGCCAGTAGTATAGTTGGAAATCAGCCCCAGCATTTT
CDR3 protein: CASSIVGNQPQHF

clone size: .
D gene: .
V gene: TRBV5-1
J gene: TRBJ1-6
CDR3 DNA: TGCGCCAGCAGCTTGGGTGAACTAAATTCACCCCTCCACTTT
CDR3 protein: CASSLGELNSPLHF

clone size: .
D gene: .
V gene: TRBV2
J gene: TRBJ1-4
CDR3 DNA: TGTGCCAGCAGTGGAGGGGGGAATGAAAAACTGTTTTTT
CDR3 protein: CASSGGGNEKLFF

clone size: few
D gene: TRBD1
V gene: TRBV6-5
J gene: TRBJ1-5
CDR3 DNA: TGTGCCAGCAGTTATGATCCGACAGGGAGTCCCCAGCATTTT
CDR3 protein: CASSYDPTGSPQHF

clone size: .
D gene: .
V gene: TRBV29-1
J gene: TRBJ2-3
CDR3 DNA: TGCAGCGTGTCACGCGGGACTCTCACAGATACGCAGTATTTT
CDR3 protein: CSVSRGTLTDTQYF

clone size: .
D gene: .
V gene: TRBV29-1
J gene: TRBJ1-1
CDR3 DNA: TGCAGCGTTTCGACAGGGAACACTGAAGCTTTCTTT
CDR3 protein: CSVSTGNTEAFF

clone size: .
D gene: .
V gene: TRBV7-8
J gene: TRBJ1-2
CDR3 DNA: TGTGCCAGCAGCTCTAGTCCCGGGACTGGATTGGGCACCTTC
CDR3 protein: CASSSSPGTGLGTF

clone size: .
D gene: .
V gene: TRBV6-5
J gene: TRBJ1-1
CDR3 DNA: TGTGCCAGCAGTTTCGACCATCCGACCTTGAACACTGAAGCTTTCTTT
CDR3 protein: CASSFDHPTLNTEAFF

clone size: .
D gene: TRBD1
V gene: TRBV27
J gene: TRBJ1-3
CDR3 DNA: TGTGCCAGCAGTTTTAGGTCCCCGGGACAGGGAGGAAACACCATATATTTT
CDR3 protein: CASSFRSPGQGGNTIYF

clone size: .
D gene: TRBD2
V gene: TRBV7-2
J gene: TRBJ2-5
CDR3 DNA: TGTGCCAGCAGCCTGGGACTAGCGGGAGAGACCCAGTACTTC
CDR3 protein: CASSLGLAGETQYF

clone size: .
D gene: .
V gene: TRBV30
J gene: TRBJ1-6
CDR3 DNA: TGTGCCTGGAGTGCCCGATCGGGGTATAATTCACCCCTCCACTTT
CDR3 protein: CAWSARSGYNSPLHF

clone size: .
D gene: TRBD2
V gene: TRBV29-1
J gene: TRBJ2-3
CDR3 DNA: TGCAGCGTTGGACTAGCGGGCACAGATACGCAGTATTTT
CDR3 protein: CSVGLAGTDTQYF

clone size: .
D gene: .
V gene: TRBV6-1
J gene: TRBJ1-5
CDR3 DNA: TGTGCCAGCCGGAGGACGGCCAATCAGCCCCAGCATTTT
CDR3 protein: CASRRTANQPQHF

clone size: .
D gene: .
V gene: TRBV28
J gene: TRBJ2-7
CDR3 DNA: TGTGCCAGCAGAAACACAGGGTACGAGCAGTACTTC
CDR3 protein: CASRNTGYEQYF

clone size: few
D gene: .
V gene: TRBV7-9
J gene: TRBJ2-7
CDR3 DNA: TGTGCCAGCAGCCCGGACAGAGCCGGTTACGAGCAGTACTTC
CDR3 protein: CASSPDRAGYEQYF

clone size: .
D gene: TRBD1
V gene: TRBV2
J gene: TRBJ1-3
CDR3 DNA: TGTGCCAGCAGTGAGGCTGGGACAGGCACATTTGGAAACACCATATATTTT
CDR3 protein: CASSEAGTGTFGNTIYF

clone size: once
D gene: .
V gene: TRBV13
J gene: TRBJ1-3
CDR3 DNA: TGTGCCAGCAGCACGCGGGACACCACAAACTCTGGAAACACCATATATTTT
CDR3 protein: CASSTRDTTNSGNTIYF

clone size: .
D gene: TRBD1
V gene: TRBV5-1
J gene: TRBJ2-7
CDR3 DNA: TGCGCCAGCAGCTGGGGGACAGATAGGTACGAGCAGTACTTC
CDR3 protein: CASSWGTDRYEQYF

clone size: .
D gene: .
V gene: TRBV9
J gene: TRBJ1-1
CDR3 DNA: TGTGCCAGCAGCGTATTAGCTTCGAACACTGAAGCTTTCTTT
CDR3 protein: CASSVLASNTEAFF

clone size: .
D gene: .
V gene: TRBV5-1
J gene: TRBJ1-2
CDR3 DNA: TGCGCCAGCAGCTTGGATCCTGGACAATTCTATGGCTACACCTTC
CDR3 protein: CASSLDPGQFYGYTF

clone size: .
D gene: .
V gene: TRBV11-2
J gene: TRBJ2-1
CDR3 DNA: TGTGCCAGCAGCTTAGGTACGTACAATGAGCAGTTCTTC
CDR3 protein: CASSLGTYNEQFF

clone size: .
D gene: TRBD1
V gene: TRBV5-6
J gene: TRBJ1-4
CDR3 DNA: TGTGCCAGCAGCCCCCCACCGACAGGGACTAATGAAAAACTGTTTTTT
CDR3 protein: CASSPPPTGTNEKLFF

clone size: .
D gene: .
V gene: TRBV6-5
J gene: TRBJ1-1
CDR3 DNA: TGTGCCAGCAGTCTTTGGGACCCGAACACTGAAGCTTTCTTT
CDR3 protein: CASSLWDPNTEAFF

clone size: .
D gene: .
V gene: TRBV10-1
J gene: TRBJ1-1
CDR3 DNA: TGCGCCAGCAGTGAACAGGGATGGAAAGCTTTCTTT
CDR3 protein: CASSEQGWKAFF

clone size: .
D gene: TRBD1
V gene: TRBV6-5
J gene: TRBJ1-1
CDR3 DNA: TGTGCCAGCAGTCTACAGGGGGTGGATCAGACTGAAGCTTTCTTT
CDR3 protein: CASSLQGVDQTEAFF

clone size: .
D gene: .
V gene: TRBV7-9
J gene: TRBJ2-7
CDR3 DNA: TGTGCCAGCAGCTTCTACGACCGGGACTACGAGCAGTACTTC
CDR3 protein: CASSFYDRDYEQYF

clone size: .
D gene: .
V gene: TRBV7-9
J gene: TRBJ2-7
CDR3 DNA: TGTGCCAGCAGCTTGGGACAACCGAACTTACCGTTTTACGAGCAGTACTTC
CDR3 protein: CASSLGQPNLPFYEQYF

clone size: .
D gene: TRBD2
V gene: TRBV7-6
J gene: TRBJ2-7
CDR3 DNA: TGTGCCAGCAGCCCGGGGACTAGCTCCTACGAGCAGTACTTC
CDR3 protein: CASSPGTSSYEQYF

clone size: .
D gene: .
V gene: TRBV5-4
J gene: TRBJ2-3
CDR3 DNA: TGTGCCAGCAGCTCGGGGGGTGGGACAGCTCTTTATACGCAGTATTTT
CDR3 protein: CASSSGGGTALYTQYF

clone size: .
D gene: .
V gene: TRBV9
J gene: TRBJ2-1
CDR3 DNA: TGTGCCAGCAGCGTAGATGGTGGGTACAATGAGCAGTTCTTC
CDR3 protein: CASSVDGGYNEQFF

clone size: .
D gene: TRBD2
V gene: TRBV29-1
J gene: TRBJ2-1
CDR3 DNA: TGCAGCGTTGTAGGTTTAGCGGGGGTGGATGAGCAGTTCTTC
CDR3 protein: CSVVGLAGVDEQFF

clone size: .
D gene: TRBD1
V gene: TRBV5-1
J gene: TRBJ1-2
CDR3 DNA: TGCGCCAGCAGCCCCCCCGGACAGGGCAATGGCTACACCTTC
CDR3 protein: CASSPPGQGNGYTF

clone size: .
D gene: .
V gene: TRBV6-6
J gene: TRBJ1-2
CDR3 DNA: TGTGCCAGCAGTTATTCCGGGGGACCCGCCTATGGCTACACCTTC
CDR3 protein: CASSYSGGPAYGYTF

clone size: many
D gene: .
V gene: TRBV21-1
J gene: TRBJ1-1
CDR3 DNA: TGTGCCACCTTACTTCATAGGAACACTGAAGCTTTCTTT
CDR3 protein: CATLLHRNTEAFF

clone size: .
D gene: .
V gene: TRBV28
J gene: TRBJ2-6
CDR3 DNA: TGTGCCAGCAGTTTTACTCCCTCTGGGGCCAACGTCCTGACTTTC
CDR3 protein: CASSFTPSGANVLTF

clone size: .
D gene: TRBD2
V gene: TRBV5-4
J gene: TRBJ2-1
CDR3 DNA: TGTGCCAGCAGCTCTAGGACTAGCGGGCCCTTCTCAGAGCAGTTCTTC
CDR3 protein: CASSSRTSGPFSEQFF

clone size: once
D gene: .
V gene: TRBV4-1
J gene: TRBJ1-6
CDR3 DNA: TGCGCCACCGGACTCAGGGCCGCCAATTCACCCCTCCACTTT
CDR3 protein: CATGLRAANSPLHF

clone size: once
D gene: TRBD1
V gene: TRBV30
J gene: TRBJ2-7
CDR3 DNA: TGTGCCTGGAGACCTCTTGACAGGGCGGCCTACGAGCAGTACTTC
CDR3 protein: CAWRPLDRAAYEQYF

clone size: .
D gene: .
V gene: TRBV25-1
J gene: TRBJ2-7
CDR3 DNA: TGTGCCAGCAGTGACTCTAGAGTTCTTCGAGAGGAGCAGTACTTC
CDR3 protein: CASSDSRVLREEQYF

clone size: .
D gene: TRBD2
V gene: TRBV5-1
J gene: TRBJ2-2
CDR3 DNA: TGCGCCAGCACCGTTGGACTAGTTAATTCCGCCGGGGAGCTGTTTTTT
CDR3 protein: CASTVGLVNSAGELFF

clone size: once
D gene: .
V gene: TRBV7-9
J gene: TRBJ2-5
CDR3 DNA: TGTGCCAGCAGCTTAGCCGGGACAGAGACCCAGTACTTC
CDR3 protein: CASSLAGTETQYF

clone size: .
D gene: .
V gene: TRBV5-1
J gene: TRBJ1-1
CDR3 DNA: TGCGCCAGCAGCTTGGAAGGTGGGTCGAGGGCTTTCTTT
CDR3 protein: CASSLEGGSRAFF

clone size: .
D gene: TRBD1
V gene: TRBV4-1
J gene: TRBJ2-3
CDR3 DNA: TGCGCCAGCAGCTACACAGGGGGTCCCACAGATACGCAGTATTTT
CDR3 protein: CASSYTGGPTDTQYF

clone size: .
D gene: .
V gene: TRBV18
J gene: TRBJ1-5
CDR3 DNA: TGTGCCAGCTCACGCGGCAGGGGAGAGGGTCAGCCCCAGCATTTT
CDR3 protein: CASSRGRGEGQPQHF

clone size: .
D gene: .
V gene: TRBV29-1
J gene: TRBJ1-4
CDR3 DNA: TGCAGCGTTGGGGGGACCGGACCAACTAATGAAAAACTGTTTTTT
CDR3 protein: CSVGGTGPTNEKLFF

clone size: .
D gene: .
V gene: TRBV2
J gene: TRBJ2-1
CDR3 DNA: TGTGCCAGCAGTGTAGGGAGCTCCTACAATGAGCAGTTCTTC
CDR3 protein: CASSVGSSYNEQFF

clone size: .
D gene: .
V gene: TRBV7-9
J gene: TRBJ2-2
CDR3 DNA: TGTGCCAGCAGCGCAGGATTATGGTCTACCGGGGAGCTGTTTTTT
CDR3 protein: CASSAGLWSTGELFF

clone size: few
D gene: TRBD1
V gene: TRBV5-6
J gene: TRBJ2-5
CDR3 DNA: TGTGCCAGCAGCTCAGGGACAGGATCAGAGACCCAGTACTTC
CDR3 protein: CASSSGTGSETQYF

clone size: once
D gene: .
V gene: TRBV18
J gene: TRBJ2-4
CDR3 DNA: TGTGCCAGCTCCTTCGGAAAAGGAAAAAACATTCAGTACTTC
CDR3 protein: CASSFGKGKNIQYF

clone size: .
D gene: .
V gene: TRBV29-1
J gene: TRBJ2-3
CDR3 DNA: TGCAGCGTTCGTGGGAGCCTGAGCACAGATACGCAGTATTTT
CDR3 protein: CSVRGSLSTDTQYF

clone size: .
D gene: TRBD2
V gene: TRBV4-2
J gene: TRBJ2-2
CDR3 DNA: TGTGCCAGCAGCCCTCGTCCCTTATCCGGGACTAGCGGGAGGACCGGGGAGCTGTTTTTT
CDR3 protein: CASSPRPLSGTSGRTGELFF

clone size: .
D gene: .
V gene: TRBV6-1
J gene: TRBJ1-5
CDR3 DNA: TGTGCCAGCAGTGAAGGGTGGAATAGGTCCCAGCATTTT
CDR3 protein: CASSEGWNRSQHF

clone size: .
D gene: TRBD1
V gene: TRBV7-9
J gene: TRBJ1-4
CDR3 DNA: TGTGCCAGCAGCGCAACAGGGGGCCGTAATGAAAAACTGTTTTTT
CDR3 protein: CASSATGGRNEKLFF

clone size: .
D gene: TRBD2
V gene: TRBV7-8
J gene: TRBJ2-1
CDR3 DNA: TGTGCCAGCAGCCCCCTAGCGGGAGGATCTTACAATGAGCAGTTCTTC
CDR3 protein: CASSPLAGGSYNEQFF

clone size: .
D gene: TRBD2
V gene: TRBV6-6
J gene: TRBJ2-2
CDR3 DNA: TGTGCCAGCAGCCGACTAGCGGGAGTTCCCGGGGAGCTGTTTTTT
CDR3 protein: CASSRLAGVPGELFF

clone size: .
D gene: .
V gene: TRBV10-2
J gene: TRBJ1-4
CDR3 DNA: TGCGCCAGCAGTCCAGCGGGGGCAACTAATGAAAAACTGTTTTTT
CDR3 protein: CASSPAGATNEKLFF

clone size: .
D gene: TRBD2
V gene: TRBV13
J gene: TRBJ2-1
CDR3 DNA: TGTGCCAGCAGCTTACTAGCGGGAGTGGGCGATGAGCAGTTCTTC
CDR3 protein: CASSLLAGVGDEQFF